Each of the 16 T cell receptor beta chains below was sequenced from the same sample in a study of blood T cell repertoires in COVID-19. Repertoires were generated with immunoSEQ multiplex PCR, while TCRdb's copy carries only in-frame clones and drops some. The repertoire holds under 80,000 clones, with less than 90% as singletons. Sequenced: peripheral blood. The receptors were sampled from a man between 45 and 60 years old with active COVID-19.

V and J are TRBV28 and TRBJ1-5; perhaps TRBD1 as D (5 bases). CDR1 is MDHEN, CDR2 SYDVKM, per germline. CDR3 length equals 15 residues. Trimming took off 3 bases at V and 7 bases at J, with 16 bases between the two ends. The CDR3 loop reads CASSLGSGRGQPQHF. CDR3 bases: TGTGCCAGCAGTTTGGGTTCGGGGAGGGGCCAGCCCCAGCATTTT.

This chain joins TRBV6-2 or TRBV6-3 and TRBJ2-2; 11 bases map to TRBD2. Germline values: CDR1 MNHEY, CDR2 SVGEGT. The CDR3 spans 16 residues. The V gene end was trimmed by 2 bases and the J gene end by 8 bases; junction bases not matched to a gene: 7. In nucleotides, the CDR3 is TGTGCCAGCAGTTACCCGGCTAGCGGGGGGCTAGGGGAGCTGTTTTTT. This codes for CASSYPASGGLGELFF.

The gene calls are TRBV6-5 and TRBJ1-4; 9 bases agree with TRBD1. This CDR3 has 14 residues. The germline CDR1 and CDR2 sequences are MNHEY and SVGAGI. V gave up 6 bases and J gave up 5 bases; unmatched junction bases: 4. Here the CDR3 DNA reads TGTGCCAGCAGGTTGACAGGGGGAAATGAAAAACTGTTTTTT. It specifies CASRLTGGNEKLFF.

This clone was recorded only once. The CDR3 is CASSTIRDSSRTEAFF. Here the CDR3 DNA reads TGTGCCAGCTCAACCATTCGGGACTCCTCCCGGACTGAAGCTTTCTTT. The genes are TRBV18 and TRBJ1-1; D might be TRBD1 (5 bases). Germline CDR1 KGHSH, CDR2 LQKENI. V lost 5 bases to trimming and J lost 5 bases, with 21 bases between them. There are 16 residues in the CDR3.

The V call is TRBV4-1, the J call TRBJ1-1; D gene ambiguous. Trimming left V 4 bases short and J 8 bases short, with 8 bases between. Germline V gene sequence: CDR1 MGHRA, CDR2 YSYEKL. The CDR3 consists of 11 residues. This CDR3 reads CASSRADEAFF. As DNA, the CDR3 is TGCGCCAGCAGCCGGGCTGACGAAGCTTTCTTT.

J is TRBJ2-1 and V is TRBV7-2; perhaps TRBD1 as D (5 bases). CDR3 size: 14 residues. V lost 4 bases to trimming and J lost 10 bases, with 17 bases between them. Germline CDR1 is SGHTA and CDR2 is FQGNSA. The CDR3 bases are TGTGCCAGCAGCTCCAGGGCGCTCGGCCGCGAGCAGTTCTTC. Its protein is CASSSRALGREQFF.

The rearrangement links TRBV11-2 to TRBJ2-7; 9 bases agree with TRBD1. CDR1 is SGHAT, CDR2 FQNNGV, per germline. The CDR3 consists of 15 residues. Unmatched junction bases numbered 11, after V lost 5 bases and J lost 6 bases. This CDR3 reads CASSLPGTGLVEQYF. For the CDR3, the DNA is TGTGCCAGCAGCCTCCCGGGGACAGGGTTGGTCGAGCAGTACTTC.

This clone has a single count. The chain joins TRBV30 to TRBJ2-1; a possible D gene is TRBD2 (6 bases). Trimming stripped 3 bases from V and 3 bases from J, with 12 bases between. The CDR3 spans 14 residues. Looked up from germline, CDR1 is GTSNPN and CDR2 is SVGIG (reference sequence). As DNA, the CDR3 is TGTGCCTGGAGGGGGGACTCCTACTACAATGAGCAGTTCTTC. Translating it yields CAWRGDSYYNEQFF.

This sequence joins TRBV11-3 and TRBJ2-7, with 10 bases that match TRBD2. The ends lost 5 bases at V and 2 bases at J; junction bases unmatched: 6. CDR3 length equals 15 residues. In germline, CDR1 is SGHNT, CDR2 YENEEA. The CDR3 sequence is CASSPGLAATYEQYF. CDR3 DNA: TGTGCCAGCAGCCCAGGACTAGCGGCCACCTACGAGCAGTACTTC. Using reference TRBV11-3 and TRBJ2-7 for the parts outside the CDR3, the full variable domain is EAGVVQSPRYKIIEKKQPVAFWCNPISGHNTLYWYLQNLGQGPELLIRYENEEAVDDSQLPKDRFSAERLKGVDSTLKIQPAELGDSAVYLCASSPGLAATYEQYFGPGTRLTVT.

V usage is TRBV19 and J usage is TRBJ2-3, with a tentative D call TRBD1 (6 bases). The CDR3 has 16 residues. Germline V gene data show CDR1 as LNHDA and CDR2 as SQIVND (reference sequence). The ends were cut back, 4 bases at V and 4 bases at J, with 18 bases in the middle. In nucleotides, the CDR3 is TGTGCCAGTAGTACAACAGGGTTCGGTTGGGCAGATACGCAGTATTTT. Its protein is CASSTTGFGWADTQYF.

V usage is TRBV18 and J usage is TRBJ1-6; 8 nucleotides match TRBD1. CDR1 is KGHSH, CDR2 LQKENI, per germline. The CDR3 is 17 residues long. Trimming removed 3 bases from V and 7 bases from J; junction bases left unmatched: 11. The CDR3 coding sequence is TGTGCCAGCTCACCGGCCCCGACAGGGGAGAGGAATTCACCCCTCCACTTT. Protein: CASSPAPTGERNSPLHF.

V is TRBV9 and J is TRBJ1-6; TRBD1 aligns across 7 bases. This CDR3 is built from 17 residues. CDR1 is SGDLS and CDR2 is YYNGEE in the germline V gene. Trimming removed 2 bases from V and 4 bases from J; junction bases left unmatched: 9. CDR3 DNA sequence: TGTGCCAGCAGCGTGGGGGACAGATTTTTATATAATTCACCCCTCCACTTT. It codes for CASSVGDRFLYNSPLHF.

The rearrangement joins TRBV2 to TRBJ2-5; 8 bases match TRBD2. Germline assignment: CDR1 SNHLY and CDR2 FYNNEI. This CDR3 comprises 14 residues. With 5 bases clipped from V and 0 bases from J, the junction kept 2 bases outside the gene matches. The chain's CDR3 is CASSPSGYQETQYF. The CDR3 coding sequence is TGTGCCAGCAGTCCTAGCGGGTACCAAGAGACCCAGTACTTC.

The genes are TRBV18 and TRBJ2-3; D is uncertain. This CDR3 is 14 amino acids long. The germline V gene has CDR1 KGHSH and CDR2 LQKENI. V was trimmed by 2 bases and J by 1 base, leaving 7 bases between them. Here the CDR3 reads CASSPYEGTDTQYF. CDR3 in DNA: TGTGCCAGCTCACCATACGAGGGCACAGATACGCAGTATTTT. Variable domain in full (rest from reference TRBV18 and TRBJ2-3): NAGVMQNPRHLVRRRGQEARLRCSPMKGHSHVYWYRQLPEEGLKFMVYLQKENIIDESGMPKERFSAEFPKEGPSILRIQQVVRGDSAAYFCASSPYEGTDTQYFGPGTRLTVL.

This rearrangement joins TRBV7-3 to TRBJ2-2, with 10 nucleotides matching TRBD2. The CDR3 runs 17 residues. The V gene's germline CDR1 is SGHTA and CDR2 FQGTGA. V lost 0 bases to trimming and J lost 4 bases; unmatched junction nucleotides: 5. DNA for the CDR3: TGTGCCAGCAGCTTAACCAGCGGGAGGGCCTTCACCGGGGAGCTGTTTTTT. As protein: CASSLTSGRAFTGELFF.

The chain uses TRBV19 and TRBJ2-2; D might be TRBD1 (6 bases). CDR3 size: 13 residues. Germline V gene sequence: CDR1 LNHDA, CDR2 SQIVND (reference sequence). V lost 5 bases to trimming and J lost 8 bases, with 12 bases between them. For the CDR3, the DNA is TGTGCCAGTAGTGTGGGGGCTGGGGGGGAGCTGTTTTTT. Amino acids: CASSVGAGGELFF.